The clone carrying this T cell receptor beta chain was counted a single time. What it binds is not known. Germline CDR1 reads KGHSH; CDR2 reads LQKENI. CDR3 length: 17 amino acids. The V end lost 0 bases, the J end lost 0 bases, and 14 bases lay between the germline ends. This specimen comes from a study of Ad26.COV2.S vaccination and SARS-CoV-2 variants. Overall study context: Vaccine-arm donor from the placebo-controlled COV1001 Ad26.COV2.S trial.

Study outcomes and limitations: Participants in the vaccine arm had higher spike-specific TCR breadth; placebo recipients had lower.

Treatment given: some 19 received Ad26.COV2.S at low or high dose, single or two shots; roughly five received placebo; per-sample allocation not given. Each sample was drawn 63 days after the first injection (of vaccine or placebo). Method: immunoSEQ multiplex PCR; TCRdb's copy keeps in-frame clones and lacks some. The sample has hundreds of thousands of clones; around 87% are singletons. Sequenced material: peripheral blood, taken in a trial of Ad26.COV2.S vaccine versus placebo. The chain links TRBV18 to TRBJ1-2; D perhaps matches TRBD1 (5 bases). The clonotype originates from a person aged 18 to 59 who received the Ad26.COV2.S COVID-19 vaccine or a placebo. The CDR3 here is CASSPPWGRQPNYGYTF. DNA for the CDR3: TGTGCCAGCTCACCACCGTGGGGAAGACAGCCTAACTATGGCTACACCTTC. The full variable domain, its missing parts supplied by reference TRBV18 and TRBJ1-2, is NAGVMQNPRHLVRRRGQEARLRCSPMKGHSHVYWYRQLPEEGLKFMVYLQKENIIDESGMPKERFSAEFPKEGPSILRIQQVVRGDSAAYFCASSPPWGRQPNYGYTFGSGTRLTVV.